The clone carrying this TCR beta chain was counted only a few times. Its specificity is not known. Trimming stripped 5 bases from V and 1 base from J, with 20 bases between. The CDR3 has 17 amino acids. CDR1 and CDR2 from the germline V gene are SGHTA and FQGNSA. One entry per CDR3 protein results from TCRdb running MiXCR on the 5' RACE reads. The data contain fewer than 650,000 distinct CDR3 sequences, roughly 22% of them singletons. The data were taken from a study of T-cell memory formation after mild COVID-19. Study observations and caveats: Clones that contracted from day 15 to 85 had balanced CD4/CD8; later expanders were CD4+ biased.

The source material was PBMCs or a T cell subset sorted from them (not recorded which). The V call is TRBV7-2, the J call TRBJ1-1, with D maybe TRBD1 (5 bases). The TCR comes from an adult woman who had mild COVID-19 (a few samples of this study predate the infection). Cell type and time point are not known. As DNA, the CDR3 is TGTGCCAGCAGCCCCGGTGGGGTGGGGCGGCGGAACACTGAAGCTTTCTTT. Its protein product is CASSPGGVGRRNTEAFF.